This note documents a single T cell receptor beta chain sequence. In the source study's methods: The assay estimated nucleated cells by amplifying reference gene primers. Produced via immunoSEQ multiplex PCR; TCRdb's table is partial and in-frame only. Clone size and V and J calls were adopted from that table, with D and trimming inferred from the DNA. The sample lists a few hundred thousand clones, around 89% occurring once. This sample is part of a study of blood T cell repertoires in COVID-19. Whole-study context: Specimens from acute and convalescent COVID-19 originated in the United States, Italy and Spain. PBMCs, B-cell-depleted T cells, or T cells provided the cDNA or gDNA that made up the material.

While infection was still active, Seattle patients were enrolled and then followed longitudinally. CDR3 length: 14 residues. Germline CDR1 MDHEN, CDR2 SYDVKM. Trimming removed 4 bases at V and 6 bases at J, with 12 bases between. The sequence came from a woman in her fifties or sixties with COVID-19, enrolled during active disease. The rearrangement joins TRBV28 to TRBJ2-2, with a tentative D call TRBD1 (7 bases). The sample was peripheral blood. The CDR3 bases are TGTGCCAGCAGTTCAGGGGGGATTCCCGGGGAGCTGTTTTTT. It yields the protein CASSSGGIPGELFF.